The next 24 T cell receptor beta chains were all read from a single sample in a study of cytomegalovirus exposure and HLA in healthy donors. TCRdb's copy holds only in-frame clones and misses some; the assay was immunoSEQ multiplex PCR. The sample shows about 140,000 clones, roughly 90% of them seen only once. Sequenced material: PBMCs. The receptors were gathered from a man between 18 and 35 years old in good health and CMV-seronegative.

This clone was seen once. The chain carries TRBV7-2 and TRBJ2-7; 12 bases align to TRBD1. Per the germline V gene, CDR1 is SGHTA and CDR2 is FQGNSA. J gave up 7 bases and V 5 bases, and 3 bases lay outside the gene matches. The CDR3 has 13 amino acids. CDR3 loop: CASSPGQGAEQYF. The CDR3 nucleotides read TGTGCCAGCAGCCCGGGACAGGGGGCAGAGCAGTACTTC.

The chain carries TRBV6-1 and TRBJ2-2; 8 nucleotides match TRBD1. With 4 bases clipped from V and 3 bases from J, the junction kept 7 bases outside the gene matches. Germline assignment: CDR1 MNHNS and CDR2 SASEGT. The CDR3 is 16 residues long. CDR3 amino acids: CASSVPRTGYTGELFF. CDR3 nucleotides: TGTGCCAGCAGTGTACCCCGGACAGGGTACACCGGGGAGCTGTTTTTT.

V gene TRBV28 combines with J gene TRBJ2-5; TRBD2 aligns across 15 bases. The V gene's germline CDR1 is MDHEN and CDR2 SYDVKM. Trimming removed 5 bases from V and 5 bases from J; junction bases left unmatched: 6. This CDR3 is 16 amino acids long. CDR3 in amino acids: CASSPGLAGGGETQYF. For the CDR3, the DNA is TGTGCCAGCAGTCCAGGACTAGCGGGAGGGGGGGAGACCCAGTACTTC.

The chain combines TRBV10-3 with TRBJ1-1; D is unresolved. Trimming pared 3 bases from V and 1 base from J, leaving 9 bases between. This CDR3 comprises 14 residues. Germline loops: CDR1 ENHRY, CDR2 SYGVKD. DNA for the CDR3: TGTGCCATCAGTGATCCGGGTACGAACACTGAAGCTTTCTTT. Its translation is CAISDPGTNTEAFF.

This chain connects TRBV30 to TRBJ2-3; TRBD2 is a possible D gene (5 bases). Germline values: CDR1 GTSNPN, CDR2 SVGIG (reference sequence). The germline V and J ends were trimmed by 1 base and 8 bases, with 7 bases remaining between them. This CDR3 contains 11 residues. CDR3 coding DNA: TGTGCCTGGAGTGAACGGGGTACGCAGTATTTT. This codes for CAWSERGTQYF.

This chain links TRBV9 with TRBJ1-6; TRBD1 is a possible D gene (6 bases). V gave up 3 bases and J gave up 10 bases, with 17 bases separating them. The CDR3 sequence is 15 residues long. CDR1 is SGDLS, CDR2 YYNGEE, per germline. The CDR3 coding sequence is TGTGCCAGCAGCGAGGGGGGGTATACCAACTCACCCCTCCACTTT. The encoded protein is CASSEGGYTNSPLHF.

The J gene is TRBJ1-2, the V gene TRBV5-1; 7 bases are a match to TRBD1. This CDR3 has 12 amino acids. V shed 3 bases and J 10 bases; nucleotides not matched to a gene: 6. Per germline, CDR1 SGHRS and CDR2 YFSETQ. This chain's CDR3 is CASSYGQADYTF. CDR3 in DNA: TGCGCCAGCAGCTACGGACAGGCGGACTACACCTTC.

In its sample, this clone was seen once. The CDR3 reads CASSQQGQLLTGELFF. The DNA of the CDR3 is TGTGCCAGCAGCCAACAGGGACAGCTGTTGACCGGGGAGCTGTTTTTT. The V and J genes are TRBV5-5 and TRBJ2-2; 7 nucleotides line up with TRBD1. This CDR3 spans 16 amino acids. From germline, CDR1 is SGHKS and CDR2 YYEKEE (reference sequence). With 4 bases clipped from V and 5 bases from J, the junction kept 11 bases outside the gene matches.

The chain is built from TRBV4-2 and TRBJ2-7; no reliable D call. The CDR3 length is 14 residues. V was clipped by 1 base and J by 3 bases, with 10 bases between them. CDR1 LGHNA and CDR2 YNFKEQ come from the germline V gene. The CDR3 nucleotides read TGTGCCAGCAGCCAAGGTGGAGAACGCTACGAGCAGTACTTC. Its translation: CASSQGGERYEQYF.

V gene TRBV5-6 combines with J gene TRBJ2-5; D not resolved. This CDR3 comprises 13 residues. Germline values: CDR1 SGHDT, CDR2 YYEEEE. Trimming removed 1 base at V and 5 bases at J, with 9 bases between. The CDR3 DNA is TGTGCCAGCAGCTTGTCCGCACTGGAGACCCAGTACTTC. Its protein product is CASSLSALETQYF. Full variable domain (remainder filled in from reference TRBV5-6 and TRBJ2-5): DAGVTQSPTHLIKTRGQQVTLRCSPKSGHDTVSWYQQALGQGPQFIFQYYEEEERQRGNFPDRFSGHQFPNYSSELNVNALLLGDSALYLCASSLSALETQYFGPGTRLLVL.

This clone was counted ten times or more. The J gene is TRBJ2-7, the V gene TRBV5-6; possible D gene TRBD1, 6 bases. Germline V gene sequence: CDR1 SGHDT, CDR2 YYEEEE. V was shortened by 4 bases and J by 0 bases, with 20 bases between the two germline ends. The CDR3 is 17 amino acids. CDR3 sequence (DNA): TGTGCCAGCAGCGAGGGGTTTGACAGGAGGAGCTCCTACGAGCAGTACTTC. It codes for CASSEGFDRRSSYEQYF.

The CDR3 DNA follows: TGTGCCAGCAGCCCCCCGGGGGGGACCCAGTACTTC. It encodes CASSPPGGTQYF. The chain couples TRBV21-1 to TRBJ2-5; the listed D gene, TRBD2, was not tested against the DNA. TRBV21-1 has pseudogene status. The CDR3 has 12 residues.

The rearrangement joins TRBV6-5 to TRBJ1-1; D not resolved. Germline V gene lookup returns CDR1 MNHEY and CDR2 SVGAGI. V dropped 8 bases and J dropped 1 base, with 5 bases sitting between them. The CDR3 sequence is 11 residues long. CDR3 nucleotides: TGTGCCAGCCTACGGAACACTGAAGCTTTCTTT. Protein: CASLRNTEAFF.

The CDR3 nucleotides read TGCGCCAGCAGCTTCCAGGGGAGTGCTTCCTACGAGCAGTACTTC. Translating it yields CASSFQGSASYEQYF. J is TRBJ2-7 and V is TRBV5-1, with a tentative D call TRBD1 (6 bases). Germline lookup yields CDR1 SGHRS and CDR2 YFSETQ. The CDR3 spans 15 residues. Trimming cost V 2 bases and J 1 base, with 13 bases left between them.

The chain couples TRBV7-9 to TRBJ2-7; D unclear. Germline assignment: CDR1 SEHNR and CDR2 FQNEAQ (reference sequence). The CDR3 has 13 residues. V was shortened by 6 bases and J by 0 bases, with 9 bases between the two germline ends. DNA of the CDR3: TGTGCCAGCAGTTCTGGAGTCTCCTACGAGCAGTACTTC. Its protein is CASSSGVSYEQYF.

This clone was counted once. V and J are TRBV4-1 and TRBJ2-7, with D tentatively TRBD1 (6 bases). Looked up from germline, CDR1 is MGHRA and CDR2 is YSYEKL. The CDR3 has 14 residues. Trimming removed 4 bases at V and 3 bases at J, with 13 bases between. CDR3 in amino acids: CASSLRDKVYEQYF. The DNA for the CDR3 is TGCGCCAGCAGCCTCCGGGACAAAGTCTACGAGCAGTACTTC.

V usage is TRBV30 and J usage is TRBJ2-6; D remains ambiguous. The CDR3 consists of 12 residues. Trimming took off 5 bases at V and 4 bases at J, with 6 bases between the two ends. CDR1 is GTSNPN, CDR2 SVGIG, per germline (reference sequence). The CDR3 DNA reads TGTGCCTGGGTTCAAGGGGCCAACGTCCTGACTTTC. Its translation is CAWVQGANVLTF. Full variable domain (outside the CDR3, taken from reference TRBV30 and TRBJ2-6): SQTIHQWPATLVQPVGSPLSLECTVEGTSNPNLYWYRQAAGRGLQLLFYSVGIGQISSEVPQNLSASRPQDRQFILSSKKLLLSDSGFYLCAWVQGANVLTFGAGSRLTVL.

The DNA for the CDR3 is TGCGCCAGCAGCCAAGAGGGTTCGGACAGGGAAAACAACTCTGGAAACACCATATATTTT. This encodes CASSQEGSDRENNSGNTIYF. The chain is built from TRBV4-1 and TRBJ1-3, with 8 bases that match TRBD1. The germline V gene encodes CDR1 MGHRA and CDR2 YSYEKL. This CDR3 has 20 amino acids. The ends lost 0 bases at V and 0 bases at J; junction bases unmatched: 13.

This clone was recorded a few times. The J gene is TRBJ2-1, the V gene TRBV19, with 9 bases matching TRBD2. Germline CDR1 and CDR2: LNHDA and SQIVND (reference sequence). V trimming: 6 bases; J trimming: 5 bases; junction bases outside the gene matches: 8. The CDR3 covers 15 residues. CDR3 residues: CASSFPERGDNEQFF. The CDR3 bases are TGTGCCAGTAGCTTCCCCGAGCGGGGGGACAATGAGCAGTTCTTC.

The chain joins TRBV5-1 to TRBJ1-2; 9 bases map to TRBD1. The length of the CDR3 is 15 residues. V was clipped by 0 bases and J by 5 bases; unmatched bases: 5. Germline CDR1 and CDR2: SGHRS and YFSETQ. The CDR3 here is CASSLATGGTYGYTF. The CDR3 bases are TGCGCCAGCAGCTTGGCCACAGGGGGCACGTATGGCTACACCTTC.

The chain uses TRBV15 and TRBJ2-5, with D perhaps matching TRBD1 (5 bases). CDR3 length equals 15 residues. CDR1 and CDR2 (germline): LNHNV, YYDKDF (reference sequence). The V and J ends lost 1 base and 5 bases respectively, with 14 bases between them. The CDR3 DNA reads TGTGCCACCAGCAGAGCGAGTGGGGCAGTTGAGACCCAGTACTTC. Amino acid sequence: CATSRASGAVETQYF.

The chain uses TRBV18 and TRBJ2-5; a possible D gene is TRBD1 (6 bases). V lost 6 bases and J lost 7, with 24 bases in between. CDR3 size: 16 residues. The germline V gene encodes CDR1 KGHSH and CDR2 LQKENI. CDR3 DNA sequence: TGTGCCAGCTCGCCCGGGACATTAGGGGTGAGGAGGACCCAGTACTTC. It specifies CASSPGTLGVRRTQYF.

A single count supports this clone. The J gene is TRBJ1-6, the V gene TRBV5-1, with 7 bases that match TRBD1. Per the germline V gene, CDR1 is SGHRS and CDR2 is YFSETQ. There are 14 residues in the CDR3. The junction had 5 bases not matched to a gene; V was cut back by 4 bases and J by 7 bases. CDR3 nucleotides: TGCGCCAGCAGCCCGGGGGACAGCAATTCACCCCTCCACTTT. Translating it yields CASSPGDSNSPLHF.

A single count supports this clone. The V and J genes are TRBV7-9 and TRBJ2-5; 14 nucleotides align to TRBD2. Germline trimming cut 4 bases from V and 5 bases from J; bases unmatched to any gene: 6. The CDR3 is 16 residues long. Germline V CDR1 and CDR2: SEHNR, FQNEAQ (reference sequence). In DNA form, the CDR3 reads TGTGCCAGCAGCTCGGGACTAGCGGGAGTCTCGGAGACCCAGTACTTC. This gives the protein CASSSGLAGVSETQYF. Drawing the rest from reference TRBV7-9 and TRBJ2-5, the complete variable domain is DTGVSQNPRHKITKRGQNVTFRCDPISEHNRLYWYRQTLGQGPEFLTYFQNEAQLEKSRLLSDRFSAERPKGSFSTLEIQRTEQGDSAMYLCASSSGLAGVSETQYFGPGTRLLVL.